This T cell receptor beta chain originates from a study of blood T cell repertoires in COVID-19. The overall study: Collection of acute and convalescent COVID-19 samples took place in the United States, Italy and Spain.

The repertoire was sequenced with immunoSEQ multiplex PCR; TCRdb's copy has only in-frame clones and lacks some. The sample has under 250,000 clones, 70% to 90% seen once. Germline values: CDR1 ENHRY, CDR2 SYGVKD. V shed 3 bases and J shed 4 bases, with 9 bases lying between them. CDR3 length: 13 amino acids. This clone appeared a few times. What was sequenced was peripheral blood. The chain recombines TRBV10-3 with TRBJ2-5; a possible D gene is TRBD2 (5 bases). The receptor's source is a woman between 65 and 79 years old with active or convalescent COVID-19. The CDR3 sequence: CAISDEGGETQYF. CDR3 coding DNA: TGTGCCATCAGTGACGAAGGAGGAGAGACCCAGTACTTC.